Sequencing of this TCR beta chain was carried out in a study of OX40 agonist ivuxolimab in advanced cancers. The overall study: Treatment of patients was with ivuxolimab, an agonistic anti-OX40 (CD134) antibody. It was permissible to have had prior anti-PD-1, anti-PD-L1 or anti-CTLA-4 therapy, and approximately 40% had some. Points from the study as a whole: Average numbers of expanded clones were greater in CD8+ T cells than in CD4+. There was clonal expansion of CD4+ and CD8+ blood T cells by week 6 at 0.1 to 3.0 mg/kg.

Concerning this clone: The antigen is undetermined.

The assay was immunoSEQ multiplex PCR, and TCRdb's table has in-frame clones only and misses some. The sample has about 95,000 clones, 91% seen once. This CDR3 comprises 13 residues. V dropped 7 bases and J dropped 3 bases, with 13 bases sitting between them. Per the germline V gene, CDR1 is SGHRS and CDR2 is YFSETQ. The TCR comes from an adult with an advanced solid tumor such as melanoma, head and neck, liver or kidney cancer. This chain links TRBV5-1 with TRBJ1-1; a weak D match, TRBD1 (5 bases). The specimen was CD4+ or CD8+ T cells sorted from blood, collected in a trial of the OX40 agonist ivuxolimab. CDR3 loop: CASFGQGHTEAFF. The CDR3 DNA reads as TGCGCCAGCTTTGGGCAGGGCCACACTGAAGCTTTCTTT. The whole variable domain, filled in from reference TRBV5-1 and TRBJ1-1, reads KAGVTQTPRYLIKTRGQQVTLSCSPISGHRSVSWYQQTPGQGLQFLFEYFSETQRNKGNFPGRFSGRQFSNSRSEMNVSTLELGDSALYLCASFGQGHTEAFFGQGTRLTVV.